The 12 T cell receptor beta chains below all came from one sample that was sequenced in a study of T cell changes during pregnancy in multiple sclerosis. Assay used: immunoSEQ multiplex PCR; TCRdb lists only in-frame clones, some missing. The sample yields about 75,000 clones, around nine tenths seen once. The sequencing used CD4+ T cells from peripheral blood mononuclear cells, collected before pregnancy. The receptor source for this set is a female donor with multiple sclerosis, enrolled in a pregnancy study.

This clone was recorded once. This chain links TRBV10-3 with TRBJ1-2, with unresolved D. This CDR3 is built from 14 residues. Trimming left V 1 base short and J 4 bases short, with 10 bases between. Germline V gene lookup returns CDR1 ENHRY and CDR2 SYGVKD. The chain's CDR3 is CAISEYSRGYGYTF. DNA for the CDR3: TGTGCCATCAGTGAGTACTCGCGGGGCTATGGCTACACCTTC.

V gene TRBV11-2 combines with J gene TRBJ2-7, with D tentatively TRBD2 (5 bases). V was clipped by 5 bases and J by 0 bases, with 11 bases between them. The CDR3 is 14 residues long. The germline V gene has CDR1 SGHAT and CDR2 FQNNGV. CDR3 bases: TGTGCCAGCAGCGGACTGAGGAGCTCCTACGAGCAGTACTTC. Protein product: CASSGLRSSYEQYF.

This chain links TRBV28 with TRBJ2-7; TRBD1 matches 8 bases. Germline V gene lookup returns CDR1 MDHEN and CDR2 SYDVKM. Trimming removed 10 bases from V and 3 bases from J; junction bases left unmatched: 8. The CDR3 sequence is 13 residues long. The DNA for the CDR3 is TGTGCCACTGCCTCGGACAGGGTCTACGAGCAGTACTTC. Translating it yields CATASDRVYEQYF.

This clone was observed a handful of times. CDR3 in amino acids: CASSQDVGAGEKLFF. As DNA, the CDR3 is TGCGCCAGCAGCCAAGATGTGGGGGCTGGTGAAAAACTGTTTTTT. This chain links TRBV4-3 with TRBJ1-4, with D perhaps matching TRBD1 (6 bases). Trimming removed 0 bases at V and 7 bases at J, with 12 bases between. Germline V gives CDR1 LGHNA, CDR2 YSLEER. This CDR3 has 15 amino acids.

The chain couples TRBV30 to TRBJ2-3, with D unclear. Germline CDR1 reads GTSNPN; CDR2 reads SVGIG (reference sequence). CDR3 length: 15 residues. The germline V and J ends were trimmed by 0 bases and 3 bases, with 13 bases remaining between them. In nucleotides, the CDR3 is TGTGCCTGGAGTGTACCCATCCCGAGGACAGATACGCAGTATTTT. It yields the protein CAWSVPIPRTDTQYF.

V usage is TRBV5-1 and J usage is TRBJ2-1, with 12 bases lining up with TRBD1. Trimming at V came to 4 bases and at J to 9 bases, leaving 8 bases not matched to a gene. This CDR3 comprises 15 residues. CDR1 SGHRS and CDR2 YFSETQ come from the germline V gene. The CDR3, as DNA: TGCGCCAGCAGCCCGAGGGACAGGGGGCTTGGTGAGCAGTTCTTC. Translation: CASSPRDRGLGEQFF. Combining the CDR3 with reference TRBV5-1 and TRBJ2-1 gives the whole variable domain KAGVTQTPRYLIKTRGQQVTLSCSPISGHRSVSWYQQTPGQGLQFLFEYFSETQRNKGNFPGRFSGRQFSNSRSEMNVSTLELGDSALYLCASSPRDRGLGEQFFGPGTRLTVL.

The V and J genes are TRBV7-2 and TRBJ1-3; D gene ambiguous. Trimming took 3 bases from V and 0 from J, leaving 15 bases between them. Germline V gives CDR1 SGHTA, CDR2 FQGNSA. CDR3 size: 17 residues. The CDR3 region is CASSFNAWPSSGNTIYF. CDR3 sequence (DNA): TGTGCCAGCAGCTTTAACGCCTGGCCCAGCTCTGGAAACACCATATATTTT.

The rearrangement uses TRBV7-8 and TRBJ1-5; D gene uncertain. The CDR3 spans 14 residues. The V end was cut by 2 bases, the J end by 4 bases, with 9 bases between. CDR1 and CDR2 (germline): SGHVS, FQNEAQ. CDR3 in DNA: TGTGCCAGCAGCTTAACTGACAAGAATCAGCCCCAGCATTTT. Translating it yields CASSLTDKNQPQHF. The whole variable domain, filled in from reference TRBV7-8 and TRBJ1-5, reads GAGVSQSPRYKVAKRGQDVALRCDPISGHVSLFWYQQALGQGPEFLTYFQNEAQLDKSGLPSDRFFAERPEGSVSTLKIQRTQQEDSAVYLCASSLTDKNQPQHFGDGTRLSIL.

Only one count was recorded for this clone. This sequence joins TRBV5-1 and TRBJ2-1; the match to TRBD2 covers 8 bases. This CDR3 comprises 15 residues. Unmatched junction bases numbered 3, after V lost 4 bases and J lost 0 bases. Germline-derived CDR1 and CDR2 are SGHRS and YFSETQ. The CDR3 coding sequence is TGCGCCAGCAGCGATGCGGGAGGCTCCTACAATGAGCAGTTCTTC. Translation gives CASSDAGGSYNEQFF.

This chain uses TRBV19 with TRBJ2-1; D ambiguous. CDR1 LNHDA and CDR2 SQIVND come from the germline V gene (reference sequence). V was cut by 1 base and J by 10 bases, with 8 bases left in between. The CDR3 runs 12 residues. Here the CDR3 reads CASSIVFGEQFF. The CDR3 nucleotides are TGTGCCAGTAGTATAGTGTTCGGGGAGCAGTTCTTC.

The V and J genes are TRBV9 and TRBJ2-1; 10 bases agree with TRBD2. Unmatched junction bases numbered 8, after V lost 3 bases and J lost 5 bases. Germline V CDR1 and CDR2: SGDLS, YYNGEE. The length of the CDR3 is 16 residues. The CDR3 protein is CASSASSGRPNNEQFF. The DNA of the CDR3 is TGTGCCAGCAGCGCCTCTAGCGGGAGACCCAACAATGAGCAGTTCTTC.

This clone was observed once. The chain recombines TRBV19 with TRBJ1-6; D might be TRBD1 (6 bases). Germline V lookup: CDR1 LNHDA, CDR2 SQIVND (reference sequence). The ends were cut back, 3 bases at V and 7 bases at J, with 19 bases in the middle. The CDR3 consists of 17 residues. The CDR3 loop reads CASSIGKRGLSNSPLHF. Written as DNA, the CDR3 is TGTGCCAGTAGTATCGGGAAGAGGGGGTTGTCGAATTCACCCCTCCACTTT.